One sample yielded the 16 T cell receptor beta chains listed below, sequenced in a study of blood T cells in healthy people across ages. Alongside a J-beta primer mix, a sample-barcoded 5' primer served in a second PCR lasting about 6 to 11 cycles. TCRdb used MiXCR to reprocess the 5' RACE reads, holding one entry per CDR3 protein. Altogether fewer than 2,000,000 distinct CDR3 sequences are present, roughly 32% being singletons, with the ten largest covering about 11%. Sequenced: blood. The receptors were sampled from a woman between 25 and 40 years old in good health.

V gene TRBV20-1 combines with J gene TRBJ2-7; TRBD1 is a possible D gene (6 bases). Germline assignment: CDR1 DFQATT and CDR2 SNEGSKA (reference sequence). Trimming pared 4 bases from V and 6 bases from J, leaving 13 bases between. This CDR3 comprises 12 residues. The CDR3 DNA reads as TGCAGTGCTATGGGGACATTGGGCGAGCAGTACTTC. Protein sequence: CSAMGTLGEQYF.

This clonotype was counted at least ten times. V is TRBV4-1 and J is TRBJ2-5; 11 positions match TRBD2. Germline assignment: CDR1 MGHRA and CDR2 YSYEKL. This CDR3 contains 19 residues. V gave up 3 bases and J gave up 0 bases; unmatched junction bases: 12. The CDR3 nucleotides are TGCGCCAGCAGCCAGGAGCGAGCTAGCGGGGGGACGTACCAAGAGACCCAGTACTTC. It translates to CASSQERASGGTYQETQYF.

This clonotype was found a few times. The gene calls are TRBV5-1 and TRBJ2-3; D may correspond to TRBD1 or TRBD2 (5 bases each). Germline V gene lookup returns CDR1 SGHRS and CDR2 YFSETQ. The CDR3 spans 14 residues. V lost 4 bases and J lost 5, with 14 bases in between. The CDR3 nucleotides read TGCGCCAGCAGCAGCCCATCTGGGGGAGATACGCAGTATTTT. Residues: CASSSPSGGDTQYF.

In this sample, this clonotype turned up many times. The rearrangement uses TRBV20-1 and TRBJ2-7; D possibly corresponds to TRBD2 (6 bases). The CDR3 runs 14 residues. CDR1 and CDR2 from the germline V gene are DFQATT and SNEGSKA (reference sequence). The V and J ends lost 6 bases and 7 bases respectively, with 22 bases between them. CDR3 bases: TGCAGTGCGCCCCCGCTGCGGGAATCCGGGGAGCAGTACTTC. Translated: CSAPPLRESGEQYF.

The chain employs TRBV20-1 and TRBJ1-6, with D possibly matching TRBD1 (5 bases). This CDR3 has 13 residues. The V gene's germline CDR1 is DFQATT and CDR2 SNEGSKA (reference sequence). Trimming shortened V by 6 bases and J by 10 bases, and 16 bases separated the two germline ends. CDR3 sequence: CSASGASGSPLHF. As DNA, the CDR3 is TGCAGTGCCAGTGGGGCTAGTGGGTCACCCCTCCACTTT.

V usage is TRBV27 and J usage is TRBJ1-1; TRBD1 might be the D (5 bases). V lost 8 bases and J lost 0, with 16 bases in between. In germline, CDR1 is MNHEY, CDR2 SMNVEV (reference sequence). The CDR3 sequence is 15 residues long. CDR3 sequence reads: CASREDGGMNTEAFF. The CDR3 DNA follows: TGTGCCAGCCGTGAGGACGGGGGTATGAACACTGAAGCTTTCTTT.

This clonotype was seen only a few times. The J gene is TRBJ2-7, the V gene TRBV20-1; 14 bases align to TRBD2. The J call may be wrong; the DNA end is better matched by TRBJ2-5. This CDR3 is 15 amino acids long. The germline CDR1 and CDR2 sequences are DFQATT and SNEGSKA (reference sequence). The DNA for the CDR3 is TGCAGTGCTAGTATGGGACTAGCGGGAGACGAGACCCAGTACTTC. Its translation is CSASMGLAGDETQYF.

J is TRBJ2-7 and V is TRBV27; 10 positions match TRBD2. Germline trimming cut 5 bases from V and 7 bases from J; bases unmatched to any gene: 14. CDR3 length: 16 amino acids. Per the germline V gene, CDR1 is MNHEY and CDR2 is SMNVEV (reference sequence). In nucleotides, the CDR3 is TGTGCCAGCAGTCTCTCTCCGCTAGCGGGAGTGAGGGAGCAGTACTTC. It is translated as CASSLSPLAGVREQYF.

CDR3 bases: TGCGCCAGCAGCCGAAGCGTCGGGGGCACAGATACGCAGTATTTT. Translation gives CASSRSVGGTDTQYF. The rearrangement uses TRBV4-1 and TRBJ2-3, with D possibly being TRBD2 (5 bases). This CDR3 is 15 amino acids long. In germline, CDR1 is MGHRA, CDR2 YSYEKL. The V and J ends lost 4 bases and 1 base respectively, with 12 bases between them.

V usage is TRBV4-1 and J usage is TRBJ2-3, with 12 bases lining up with TRBD2. Germline CDR1 and CDR2: MGHRA and YSYEKL. The CDR3 is made up of 18 amino acids. V lost 1 base, J lost 2 bases, and 7 bases stayed unmatched. For the CDR3, the DNA is TGCGCCAGCAGCCAAGGGACTAGCGGGGTTATTAACACAGATACGCAGTATTTT. Its translation is CASSQGTSGVINTDTQYF.

The chain uses TRBV20-1 and TRBJ2-7; no reliable D call. Germline V gene lookup returns CDR1 DFQATT and CDR2 SNEGSKA (reference sequence). The CDR3 extends over 15 amino acids. The V end lost 3 bases, the J end lost 3 bases, and 18 bases lay between the germline ends. Here the CDR3 DNA reads TGCAGTGCTAGTGCCCCAATAGGTGTAGTCTACGAGCAGTACTTC. It is translated as CSASAPIGVVYEQYF.

The rearrangement joins TRBV7-8 to TRBJ2-3; 7 bases line up with TRBD2. This CDR3 comprises 16 residues. The V segment lost 5 bases and the J segment 3 bases; nucleotides outside the gene matches: 11. Germline CDR1 reads SGHVS; CDR2 reads FQNEAQ. The CDR3 nucleotides read TGTGCCAGCAGCACCGCGATGGCGGGAGTAACAGATACGCAGTATTTT. Translation: CASSTAMAGVTDTQYF.

The gene calls are TRBV3-1 and TRBJ2-1; D gene ambiguous. Per the germline V gene, CDR1 is LGHDT and CDR2 is YNNKEL (reference sequence). The CDR3 is made up of 12 amino acids. Trimming took off 7 bases at V and 5 bases at J, with 9 bases between the two ends. The CDR3 bases are TGTGCCAGCAACCAGATAAACAATGAGCAGTTCTTC. Amino acid sequence: CASNQINNEQFF.

The rearrangement uses TRBV6-5 and TRBJ1-1; D possibly corresponds to TRBD1 (6 bases). CDR1 and CDR2 (germline): MNHEY, SVGAGI. V was pared by 5 bases and J by 2 bases, with 12 bases between. This CDR3 contains 14 residues. The CDR3: CASSKSTGNTEAFF. DNA of the CDR3: TGTGCCAGCAGTAAATCGACAGGTAACACTGAAGCTTTCTTT.

The J gene is TRBJ2-5, the V gene TRBV2, with 8 nucleotides matching TRBD2. The V segment lost 0 bases and the J segment 1 base; nucleotides outside the gene matches: 4. There are 16 residues in the CDR3. CDR1 is SNHLY, CDR2 FYNNEI, per germline. The CDR3 loop is CASSEARGAIQETQYF. Written as DNA, the CDR3 is TGTGCCAGCAGTGAAGCGCGGGGGGCGATCCAAGAGACCCAGTACTTC.

Regarding this clonotype: Sequence at one end of the junction differs from germline and may be a read error. The CDR3 sequence is CACSGTGTRTDTQYF. The CDR3 region has the DNA TGTGCCTGCAGCGGAACCGGGACTAGGACAGATACGCAGTATTTT. The chain couples TRBV9 to TRBJ2-3, with 8 nucleotides matching TRBD2. The CDR3 has 15 amino acids. CDR1 and CDR2 (germline): SGDLS, YYNGEE.